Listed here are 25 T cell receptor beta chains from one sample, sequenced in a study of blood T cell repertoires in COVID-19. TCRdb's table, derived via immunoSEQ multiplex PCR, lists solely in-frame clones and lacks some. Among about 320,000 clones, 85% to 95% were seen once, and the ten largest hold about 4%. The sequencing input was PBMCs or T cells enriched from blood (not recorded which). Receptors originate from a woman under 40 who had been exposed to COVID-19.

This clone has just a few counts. The CDR3 region has the DNA TGTGCCAGCTCAGACAGGGGGGTCAATCAGCCCCAGCATTTT. This codes for CASSDRGVNQPQHF. The chain recombines TRBV18 with TRBJ1-5; 9 nucleotides line up with TRBD1. Germline values: CDR1 KGHSH, CDR2 LQKENI. V lost 5 bases, J lost 3 bases, and 2 bases stayed unmatched. The CDR3 is made up of 14 amino acids.

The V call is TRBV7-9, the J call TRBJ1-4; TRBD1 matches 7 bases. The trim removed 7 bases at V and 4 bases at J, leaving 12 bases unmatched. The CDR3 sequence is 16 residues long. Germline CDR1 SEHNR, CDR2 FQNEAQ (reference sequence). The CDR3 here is CASTPGWDRYNEKLFF. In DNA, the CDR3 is TGTGCCAGCACCCCCGGGTGGGACAGATATAATGAAAAACTGTTTTTT.

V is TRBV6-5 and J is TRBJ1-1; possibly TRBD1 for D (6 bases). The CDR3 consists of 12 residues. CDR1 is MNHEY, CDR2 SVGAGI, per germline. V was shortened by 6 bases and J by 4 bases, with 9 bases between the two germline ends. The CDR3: CASSPQGTEAFF. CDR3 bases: TGTGCCAGCAGCCCACAGGGCACTGAAGCTTTCTTT.

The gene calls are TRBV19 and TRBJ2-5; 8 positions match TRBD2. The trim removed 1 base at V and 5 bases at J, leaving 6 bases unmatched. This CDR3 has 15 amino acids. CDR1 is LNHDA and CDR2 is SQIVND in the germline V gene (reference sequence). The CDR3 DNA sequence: TGTGCCAGTAGTATAGTTGCGGGGGGCCGGGAGACCCAGTACTTC. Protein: CASSIVAGGRETQYF.

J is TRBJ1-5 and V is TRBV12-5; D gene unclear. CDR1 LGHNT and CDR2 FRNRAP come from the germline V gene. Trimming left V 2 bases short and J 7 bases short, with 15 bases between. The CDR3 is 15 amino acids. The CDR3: CASGLFGEVGQPQHF. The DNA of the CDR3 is TGTGCTAGTGGTTTGTTCGGGGAAGTCGGGCAGCCCCAGCATTTT.

The CDR3 DNA reads TGTGCCAGCACGCCCCGAGGACTAGCGGTGGAGACCCAGTACTTC. This sequence encodes CASTPRGLAVETQYF. The J gene is TRBJ2-5, the V gene TRBV6-5; 10 bases map to TRBD2. CDR3 length equals 15 residues. Unmatched junction bases numbered 10, after V lost 7 bases and J lost 5 bases. Germline CDR1 is MNHEY and CDR2 is SVGAGI.

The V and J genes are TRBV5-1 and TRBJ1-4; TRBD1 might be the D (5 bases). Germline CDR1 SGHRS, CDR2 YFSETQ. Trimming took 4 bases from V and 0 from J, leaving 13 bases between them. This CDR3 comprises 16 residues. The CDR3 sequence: CASSLGGRATNEKLFF. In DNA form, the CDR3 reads TGCGCCAGCAGCCTCGGGGGGAGGGCAACTAATGAAAAACTGTTTTTT.

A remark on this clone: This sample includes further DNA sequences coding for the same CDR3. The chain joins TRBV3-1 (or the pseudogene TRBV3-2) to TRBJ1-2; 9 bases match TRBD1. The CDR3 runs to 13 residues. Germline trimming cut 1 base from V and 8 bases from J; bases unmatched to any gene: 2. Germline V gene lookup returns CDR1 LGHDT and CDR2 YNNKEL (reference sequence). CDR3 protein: CASSQGTGGGYTF. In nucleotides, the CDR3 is TGTGCCAGCAGCCAAGGTACAGGGGGCGGCTACACCTTC.

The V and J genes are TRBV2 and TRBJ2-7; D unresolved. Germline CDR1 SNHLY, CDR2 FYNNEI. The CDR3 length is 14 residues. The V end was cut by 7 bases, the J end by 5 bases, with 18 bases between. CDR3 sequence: CASKRTVQLNEQYF. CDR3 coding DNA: TGTGCCAGCAAGAGAACTGTCCAACTTAACGAGCAGTACTTC.

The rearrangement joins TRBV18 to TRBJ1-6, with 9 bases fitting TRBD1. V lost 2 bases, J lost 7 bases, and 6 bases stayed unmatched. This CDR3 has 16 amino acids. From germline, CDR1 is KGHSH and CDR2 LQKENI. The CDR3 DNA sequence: TGTGCCAGCTCACCAAGCTTCGACAGGGGGAATTCACCCCTCCACTTT. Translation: CASSPSFDRGNSPLHF.

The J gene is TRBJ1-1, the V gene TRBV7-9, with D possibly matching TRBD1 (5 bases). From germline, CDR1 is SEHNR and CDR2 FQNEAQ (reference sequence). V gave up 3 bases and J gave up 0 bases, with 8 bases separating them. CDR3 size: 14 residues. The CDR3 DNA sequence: TGTGCCAGCAGCTTCGGACAACTGAACACTGAAGCTTTCTTT. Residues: CASSFGQLNTEAFF.

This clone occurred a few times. The CDR3 sequence is CASSPLEGYGYTF. DNA of the CDR3: TGTGCCAGCAGTCCTTTAGAGGGCTATGGCTACACCTTC. V is TRBV9 and J is TRBJ1-2; D is uncertain. V was pared by 5 bases and J by 4 bases, with 12 bases between. The CDR3 has 13 residues. Per the germline V gene, CDR1 is SGDLS and CDR2 is YYNGEE.

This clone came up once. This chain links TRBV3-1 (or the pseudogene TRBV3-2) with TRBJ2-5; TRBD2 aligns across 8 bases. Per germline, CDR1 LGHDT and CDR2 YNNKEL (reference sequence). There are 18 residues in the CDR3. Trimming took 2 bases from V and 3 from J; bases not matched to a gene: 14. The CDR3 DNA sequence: TGTGCCAGCAGCCAACCCTCCTCATACGGGGGGGGCAAAGAGACCCAGTACTTC. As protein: CASSQPSSYGGGKETQYF.

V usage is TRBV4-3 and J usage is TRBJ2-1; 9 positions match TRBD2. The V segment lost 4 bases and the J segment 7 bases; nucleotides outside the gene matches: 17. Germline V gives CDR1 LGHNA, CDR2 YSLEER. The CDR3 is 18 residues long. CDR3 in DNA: TGCGCCAGCAGCCCCGAATTCTTAGCGGGGGCCCTTACGAATGAGCAGTTCTTC. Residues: CASSPEFLAGALTNEQFF.

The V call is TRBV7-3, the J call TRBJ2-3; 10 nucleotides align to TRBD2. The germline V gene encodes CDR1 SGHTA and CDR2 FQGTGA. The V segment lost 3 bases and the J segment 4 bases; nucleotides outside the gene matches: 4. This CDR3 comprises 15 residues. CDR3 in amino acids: CASSFSSGGSDTQYF. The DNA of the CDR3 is TGTGCCAGCAGCTTCTCTAGCGGGGGCTCAGATACGCAGTATTTT. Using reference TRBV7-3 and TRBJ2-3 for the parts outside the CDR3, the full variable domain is GAGVSQTPSNKVTEKGKYVELRCDPISGHTALYWYRQSLGQGPEFLIYFQGTGAADDSGLPNDRFFAVRPEGSVSTLKIQRTERGDSAVYLCASSFSSGGSDTQYFGPGTRLTVL.

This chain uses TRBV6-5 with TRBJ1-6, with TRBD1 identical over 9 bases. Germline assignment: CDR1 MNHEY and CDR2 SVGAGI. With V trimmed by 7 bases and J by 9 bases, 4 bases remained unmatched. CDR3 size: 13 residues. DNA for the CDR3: TGTGCCAGCAAGGCGGACAGGGGTTCACCCCTCCACTTT. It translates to CASKADRGSPLHF.

CDR3 sequence reads: CASSESQGNQPQHF. CDR3 bases: TGTGCCAGCAGTGAATCCCAGGGCAATCAGCCCCAGCATTTT. V is TRBV2 and J is TRBJ1-5; no clear D. CDR3 size: 14 residues. With 2 bases removed from V and 2 bases from J, the gap between germline ends came to 7 bases. Germline V lookup: CDR1 SNHLY, CDR2 FYNNEI.

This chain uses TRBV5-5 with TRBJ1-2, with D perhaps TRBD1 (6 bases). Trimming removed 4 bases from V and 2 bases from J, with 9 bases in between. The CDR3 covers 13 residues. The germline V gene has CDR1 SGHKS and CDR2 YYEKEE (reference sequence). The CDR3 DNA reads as TGTGCCAGCAGCGTTACAGGGAACTATGGCTACACCTTC. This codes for CASSVTGNYGYTF.

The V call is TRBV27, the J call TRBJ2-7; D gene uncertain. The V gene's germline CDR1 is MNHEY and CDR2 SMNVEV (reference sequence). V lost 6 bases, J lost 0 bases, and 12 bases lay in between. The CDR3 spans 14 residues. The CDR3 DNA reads TGTGCCAGCAGCCTAGACCACCGCTCCTACGAGCAGTACTTC. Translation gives CASSLDHRSYEQYF.

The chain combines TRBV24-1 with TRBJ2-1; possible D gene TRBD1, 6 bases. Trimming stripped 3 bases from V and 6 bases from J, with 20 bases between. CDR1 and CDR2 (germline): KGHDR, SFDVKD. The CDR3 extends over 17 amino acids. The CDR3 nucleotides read TGTGCCACCAGTGATACCTTCGCCGGGACAACGGGCAATGAGCAGTTCTTC. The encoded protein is CATSDTFAGTTGNEQFF.

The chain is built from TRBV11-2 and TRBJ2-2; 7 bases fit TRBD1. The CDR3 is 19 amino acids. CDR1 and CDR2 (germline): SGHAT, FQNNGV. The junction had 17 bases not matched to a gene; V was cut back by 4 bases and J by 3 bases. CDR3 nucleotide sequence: TGTGCCAGCAGCTCGGGACAGCGCCTGAACACCCTCCACACCGGGGAGCTGTTTTTT. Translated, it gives CASSSGQRLNTLHTGELFF. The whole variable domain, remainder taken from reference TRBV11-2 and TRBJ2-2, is EAGVAQSPRYKIIEKRQSVAFWCNPISGHATLYWYQQILGQGPKLLIQFQNNGVVDDSQLPKDRFSAERLKGVDSTLKIQPAKLEDSAVYLCASSSGQRLNTLHTGELFFGEGSRLTVL.

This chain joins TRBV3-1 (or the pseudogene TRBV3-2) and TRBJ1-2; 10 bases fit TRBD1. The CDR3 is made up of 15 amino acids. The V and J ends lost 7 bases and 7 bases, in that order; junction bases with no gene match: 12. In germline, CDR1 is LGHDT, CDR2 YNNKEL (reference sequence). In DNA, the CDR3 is TGTGCCAGCACCGTGGCCGGGACAGGGGTAGTTGGCTACACCTTC. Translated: CASTVAGTGVVGYTF.

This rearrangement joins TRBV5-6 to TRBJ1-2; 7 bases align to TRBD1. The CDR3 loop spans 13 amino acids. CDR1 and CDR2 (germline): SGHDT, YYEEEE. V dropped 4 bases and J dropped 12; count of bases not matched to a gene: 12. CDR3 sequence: CASSNDRDTSHTF. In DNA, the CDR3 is TGTGCCAGCAGCAACGACAGGGATACGTCTCACACCTTC.

The CDR3 reads CASSLRGRNTEAFF. In nucleotides, the CDR3 is TGCGCCAGCAGCTTAAGGGGAAGGAACACTGAAGCTTTCTTT. This chain connects TRBV5-1 to TRBJ1-1; a possible D gene is TRBD1 (5 bases). V shed 2 bases and J shed 1 base, with 9 bases lying between them. From germline, CDR1 is SGHRS and CDR2 YFSETQ. The CDR3 has 14 residues. Complete variable domain (other parts from reference TRBV5-1 and TRBJ1-1): KAGVTQTPRYLIKTRGQQVTLSCSPISGHRSVSWYQQTPGQGLQFLFEYFSETQRNKGNFPGRFSGRQFSNSRSEMNVSTLELGDSALYLCASSLRGRNTEAFFGQGTRLTVV.

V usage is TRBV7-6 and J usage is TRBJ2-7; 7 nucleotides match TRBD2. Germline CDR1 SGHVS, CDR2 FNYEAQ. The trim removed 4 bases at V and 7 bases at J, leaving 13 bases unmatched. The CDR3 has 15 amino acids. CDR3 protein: CASSSRGRGREEQYF. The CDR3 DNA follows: TGTGCCAGCAGCTCTCGGGGGAGGGGACGGGAAGAGCAGTACTTC.